Below are 10 T cell receptor beta chains sequenced from a single sample in a study of tumor-infiltrating lymphocytes in primary liver carcinoma. Unsorted bulk tissue (roughly 20-31 mg) underwent RNA and DNA co-extraction. With about 470 ng total RNA as template and a constant-region primer, TCR beta cDNA was made. What produced the TCR beta libraries was three nested multiplex PCR rounds using slightly modified ARM-PCR. Amplification in the first two PCR rounds was performed using TRBV1-TRBV30 forward primers and a C-beta reverse primer for approximately 10 cycles each. MiXCR, run by TCRdb on the multiplex PCR reads, gives a single entry per CDR3 protein. The data show fewer than 110,000 distinct CDR3 sequences, 65% to 75% seen once. The specimen was liver tumor tissue from sampling region 2. Documented subset: tumor region T2, inferior pole. Source of these receptors: an older woman with primary liver carcinoma and hepatitis B virus infection.

Points on this clonotype: The junction differs from germline at one of its ends, possibly a read error. The chain combines TRBV7-9 with TRBJ2-2; D is perhaps TRBD2 (5 bases). The CDR3 contains 11 residues. Germline CDR1 is SEHNR and CDR2 is FQNEAQ (reference sequence). Written as DNA, the CDR3 is TGTGCCAGCAGCTCCATCGGGGAGCTGTCTTTT. Translating gives CASSSIGELSF.

The table lists this clonotype with many counts. V usage is TRBV29-1 and J usage is TRBJ2-4, with D uncertain. The germline V gene encodes CDR1 SQVTM and CDR2 ANQGSEA. This CDR3 contains 12 residues. V dropped 2 bases and J dropped 9 bases, with 11 bases sitting between them. The CDR3 sequence: CSVENVGGIQYF. CDR3 in DNA: TGCAGCGTTGAAAATGTCGGTGGCATTCAGTACTTC.

Regarding this clonotype: Sequence at one end of the junction differs from germline and may be a read error. The chain combines TRBV7-8 with TRBJ2-1, with 11 positions matching TRBD2. This CDR3 is 17 amino acids long. Germline V gene data show CDR1 as SGHVS and CDR2 as FQNEAQ. CDR3 DNA: TGTGTCAGCAGCTTGTCCCCTAGCGGGAGGATTAGGAATGAGCAGTTCTTT. As protein: CVSSLSPSGRIRNEQFF.

A note on this clonotype: One end of the junction fails to match germline, which may point to a read error. The chain employs TRBV4-1 and TRBJ2-3; possibly TRBD1 or TRBD2 for D (5 bases each). Germline assignment: CDR1 MGHRA and CDR2 YSYEKL. The length of the CDR3 is 13 residues. The chain's CDR3 is CASSPWDLDSQYF. In DNA, the CDR3 is TGCGCTAGCAGCCCTTGGGACCTGGACTCGCAGTATTTT.

With regard to this clonotype: One junction end disagrees with the germline gene, perhaps due to a read error. The chain employs TRBV5-5 and TRBJ2-5, with a weak D call TRBD2 (5 bases). Germline CDR1 SGHKS, CDR2 YYEKEE (reference sequence). The CDR3 has 15 residues. CDR3 sequence: CASSLASCPLETQYF. Written as DNA, the CDR3 is TGTGCCAGCAGCTTGGCTAGCTGCCCCCTGGAGACACAGTACTTC.

This clonotype was seen a single time. In this CDR3 the conserved last residue, phenylalanine or tryptophan, is missing, so a read error is likely. The DNA is left out, because the CDR3 cannot be placed on it with certainty; the CDR3 is given as TCRdb lists it. The chain employs TRBV11-2 and TRBJ2-1. CDR1 SGHAT and CDR2 FQNNGV come from the germline V gene. Counting both end residues, the CDR3 totals 11 amino acids. The CDR3 sequence: CASSLDMAQFC.

This rearrangement joins TRBV6-6 to TRBJ2-7, with TRBD2 as a possible D gene (5 bases). Trimming removed 10 bases at V and 2 bases at J, with 21 bases between. This CDR3 comprises 15 residues. Germline lookup yields CDR1 MNHNY and CDR2 SVGAGI (reference sequence). CDR3 coding DNA: TGTGCCAACACCGGCCGGGCCGGGAACCCCTACGAGCAGTACTTC. It translates to CANTGRAGNPYEQYF.

A note on this clonotype: The conserved final phenylalanine or tryptophan is absent from the CDR3, which likely points to a read error. This rearrangement joins TRBV4-2 to TRBJ1-6; D is uncertain. Germline V gene sequence: CDR1 LGHNA, CDR2 YNFKEQ. The CDR3 consists of 13 residues. V lost 3 bases and J lost 9, with 9 bases in between. The CDR3 region is CASSQTGSSPLHV. The DNA for the CDR3 is TGTGCCAGCAGCCAGACCGGCTCTTCACCCCTCCACGTT.

This clonotype appeared once. V usage is TRBV12-3 or TRBV12-4 and J usage is TRBJ1-1; no reliable D call. This CDR3 is built from 12 residues. V lost 6 bases, J lost 10 bases, and 15 bases lay in between. CDR3 amino acids: CASRPANIGAFF. The CDR3 DNA sequence: TGTGCCAGCAGGCCTGCAAACATTGGAGCTTTCTTT.

V usage is TRBV2 and J usage is TRBJ2-1; a weak D match, TRBD2 (6 bases). The germline V and J ends were trimmed by 6 bases and 6 bases, with 12 bases remaining between them. Germline V gene sequence: CDR1 SNHLY, CDR2 FYNNEI. The CDR3 contains 13 residues. The CDR3 sequence: CASRAGGRNEQFF. As DNA, the CDR3 is TGTGCCAGCAGGGCAGGAGGGCGCAATGAGCAGTTCTTC.